The next 31 T cell receptor beta chains were all read from a single sample in a study of cytomegalovirus exposure and HLA in healthy donors. The PCR employed 60 Vbeta primers together with 13 Jbeta primers. The repertoire was sequenced with immunoSEQ multiplex PCR; TCRdb's copy has only in-frame clones and lacks some. The sample includes 99,000 or so clones, around 82% of them seen just once. The sequenced material came from PBMCs. The source is a woman aged 40 to 50 in good health and CMV-seronegative.

This clone has only a few counts. The chain links TRBV15 to TRBJ2-3; D perhaps matches TRBD2 (7 bases). Trimming left V 8 bases short and J 7 bases short, with 22 bases between. Germline CDR1 LNHNV, CDR2 YYDKDF (reference sequence). CDR3 length: 15 residues. CDR3 sequence: CATRGTGRGDNTQYF. The CDR3 DNA is TGTGCCACCCGAGGTACAGGGAGGGGTGATAATACGCAGTATTTT.

CDR3 loop: CASSNGRFSNEQFF. The CDR3 DNA is TGTGCCAGTTCCAACGGGAGATTTTCCAATGAGCAGTTCTTC. The chain couples TRBV19 to TRBJ2-1, with TRBD2 as a possible D gene (6 bases). V lost 8 bases, J lost 6 bases, and 17 bases lay in between. The germline CDR1 and CDR2 sequences are LNHDA and SQIVND (reference sequence). The CDR3 spans 14 residues.

Notes on this clone: Mismatch with germline at one junction end may stem from a read error. The chain joins TRBV6-5 to TRBJ2-6; 7 bases fit TRBD2. There are 12 residues in the CDR3. Per the germline V gene, CDR1 is MNHEY and CDR2 is SVGAGI. This chain's CDR3 is CASSGRADVLTF. The CDR3 coding sequence is TGTGCCAGCAGTGGGAGGGCCGACGTCCTGACTTTC.

The V gene is TRBV6-5, the J gene TRBJ1-2; D remains ambiguous. The length of the CDR3 is 13 residues. Trimming left V 0 bases short and J 4 bases short, with 6 bases between. Germline CDR1 reads MNHEY; CDR2 reads SVGAGI. The CDR3 spells CASSYSAGYGYTF. CDR3 nucleotides: TGTGCCAGCAGTTACTCTGCCGGCTATGGCTACACCTTC.

This chain connects TRBV2 to TRBJ2-2; 9 positions agree with TRBD2. The V gene end was trimmed by 6 bases and the J gene end by 6 bases; junction bases not matched to a gene: 8. The germline gives CDR1 SNHLY, CDR2 FYNNEI. This CDR3 contains 15 residues. This chain's CDR3 is CASRVLAGASGELFF. The CDR3 DNA is TGTGCCAGCAGGGTGTTAGCGGGAGCTTCCGGGGAGCTGTTTTTT.

This clone was counted only a few times. V is TRBV5-4 and J is TRBJ2-4, with 8 bases identical to TRBD1. This CDR3 contains 15 residues. The V gene end was trimmed by 4 bases and the J gene end by 1 base; junction bases not matched to a gene: 4. The germline gives CDR1 SGHNT, CDR2 YYREEE (reference sequence). The CDR3 region has the DNA TGTGCCAGCAGCCCAGGGGGCCAGGCCAAAAACATTCAGTACTTC. Translating gives CASSPGGQAKNIQYF.

This clone was seen just once. The chain is built from TRBV27 and TRBJ2-7, with D possibly being TRBD2 (6 bases). The CDR3 sequence is 14 residues long. The germline V gene encodes CDR1 MNHEY and CDR2 SMNVEV (reference sequence). V lost 2 bases to trimming and J lost 2 bases, with 10 bases between them. The CDR3: CASSLGGSPYEQYF. CDR3 in DNA: TGTGCCAGCAGTTTAGGGGGGAGCCCCTACGAGCAGTACTTC.

This chain links TRBV5-5 with TRBJ2-7; 12 bases are a match to TRBD2. The V gene's germline CDR1 is SGHKS and CDR2 YYEKEE (reference sequence). Trimming removed 1 base from V and 3 bases from J; junction bases left unmatched: 8. The CDR3 loop spans 17 amino acids. The CDR3 sequence: CASSLIFGTSGFYEQYF. CDR3 in DNA: TGTGCCAGCAGCTTGATTTTTGGGACTAGCGGGTTCTACGAGCAGTACTTC.

This chain joins TRBV5-1 and TRBJ2-1, with 7 bases matching TRBD2. CDR1 and CDR2 (germline): SGHRS, YFSETQ. V was clipped by 4 bases and J by 4 bases; unmatched bases: 5. The CDR3 has 14 amino acids. This chain's CDR3 is CASSGSGIYNEQFF. CDR3 sequence (DNA): TGCGCCAGCAGCGGAAGCGGGATATACAATGAGCAGTTCTTC.

The chain has TRBV19 and TRBJ2-1, with 13 bases that match TRBD2. Germline CDR1 LNHDA, CDR2 SQIVND (reference sequence). CDR3 size: 18 residues. With V trimmed by 4 bases and J by 6 bases, 12 bases remained unmatched. The CDR3 DNA reads TGTGCCAGTAGTACTTATATGAGGGGACTAGCGGGATTCAATGAGCAGTTCTTC. This gives the protein CASSTYMRGLAGFNEQFF.

This rearrangement joins TRBV29-1 to TRBJ1-1; 8 nucleotides agree with TRBD1. V lost 6 bases to trimming and J lost 0 bases; unmatched junction nucleotides: 12. CDR1 and CDR2 from the germline V gene are SQVTM and ANQGSEA. This CDR3 spans 16 amino acids. The CDR3 DNA follows: TGCAGCGTCGTCGGGACAGGTGGGATAATGAACACTGAAGCTTTCTTT. Translated: CSVVGTGGIMNTEAFF.

This chain connects TRBV10-1 to TRBJ2-7; D may be TRBD2 (5 bases). The CDR3 is 12 amino acids. Germline V gene data show CDR1 as WNHNN and CDR2 as SYGVQD (reference sequence). The V and J ends lost 2 bases and 6 bases respectively, with 8 bases between them. CDR3 residues: CASSEPRGEQYF. As DNA, the CDR3 is TGCGCCAGCAGTGAGCCACGGGGCGAGCAGTACTTC.

In this sample, this clone turned up once. Other nucleotide sequences in the sample specify the same CDR3. The rearrangement links TRBV7-2 to TRBJ2-3; D possibly corresponds to TRBD1 (5 bases). The CDR3 extends over 14 amino acids. V lost 5 bases and J lost 6, with 15 bases in between. Germline CDR1 reads SGHTA; CDR2 reads FQGNSA. Here the CDR3 DNA reads TGTGCCAGCAGCCTAAGGGGAATATTTGATACGCAGTATTTT. It is translated as CASSLRGIFDTQYF.

The chain recombines TRBV6-1 with TRBJ2-2; 11 bases are a match to TRBD2. The CDR3 length is 15 residues. Germline V gene lookup returns CDR1 MNHNS and CDR2 SASEGT. Unmatched junction bases numbered 4, after V lost 7 bases and J lost 3 bases. CDR3: CASIGTSGYTGELFF. The CDR3 DNA reads as TGTGCCAGCATCGGGACTAGCGGCTACACCGGGGAGCTGTTTTTT.

This clone was found once. J is TRBJ2-1 and V is TRBV5-6; 9 bases are a match to TRBD1. After removal of 4 bases from V and 5 bases from J, the junction contained 7 bases not matched to a gene. The germline V gene encodes CDR1 SGHDT and CDR2 YYEEEE. The CDR3 spans 15 residues. CDR3 region: CASSLLGQGNNEQFF. The CDR3 nucleotides read TGTGCCAGCAGCCTACTGGGACAGGGTAACAATGAGCAGTTCTTC. The variable domain in full, with the rest retrieved from reference TRBV5-6 and TRBJ2-1, is DAGVTQSPTHLIKTRGQQVTLRCSPKSGHDTVSWYQQALGQGPQFIFQYYEEEERQRGNFPDRFSGHQFPNYSSELNVNALLLGDSALYLCASSLLGQGNNEQFFGPGTRLTVL.

V gene TRBV9 combines with J gene TRBJ1-1, with 7 positions matching TRBD1. CDR1 SGDLS and CDR2 YYNGEE come from the germline V gene. This CDR3 is built from 13 residues. With V trimmed by 3 bases and J by 6 bases, 5 bases remained unmatched. In nucleotides, the CDR3 is TGTGCCAGCAGCGCCCGAGGGGGCGCTGAAGCTTTCTTT. It codes for CASSARGGAEAFF.

The chain joins TRBV4-1 to TRBJ1-2; 7 positions agree with TRBD1. CDR3 length: 16 amino acids. V lost 0 bases to trimming and J lost 9 bases; unmatched junction nucleotides: 13. The germline V gene encodes CDR1 MGHRA and CDR2 YSYEKL. CDR3 bases: TGCGCCAGCAGCCAAGATTGGGGACAGATTTTGAGGAGCTACACCTTC. Protein: CASSQDWGQILRSYTF.

The chain joins TRBV6-6 to TRBJ2-2, with 8 bases aligning to TRBD1. Germline CDR1 MNHNY, CDR2 SVGAGI (reference sequence). The CDR3 contains 15 residues. The V segment lost 4 bases and the J segment 5 bases; nucleotides outside the gene matches: 6. The CDR3 spells CASSSLDRGTGELFF. For the CDR3, the DNA is TGTGCCAGCAGTTCCCTCGACAGGGGAACCGGGGAGCTGTTTTTT.

This sequence joins TRBV27 and TRBJ2-1, with 7 bases lining up with TRBD1. V was clipped by 8 bases and J by 0 bases; unmatched bases: 13. The CDR3 sequence is 17 residues long. Germline values: CDR1 MNHEY, CDR2 SMNVEV (reference sequence). CDR3 coding DNA: TGTGCCAGCTTCTCTCCCTACAGGGGAAGCTCCTACAATGAGCAGTTCTTC. It translates to CASFSPYRGSSYNEQFF.

The chain couples TRBV28 to TRBJ1-2, with D possibly TRBD1 on 6 matching bases. This CDR3 region has 16 residues. CDR1 is MDHEN, CDR2 SYDVKM, per germline. V shed 7 bases and J shed 4 bases, with 22 bases lying between them. The CDR3 sequence: CASMDRKKQGVYGYTF. DNA of the CDR3: TGTGCCAGCATGGACAGAAAAAAACAGGGCGTCTATGGCTACACCTTC.

V and J are TRBV13 and TRBJ2-5; D is perhaps TRBD1 (6 bases). V gave up 5 bases and J gave up 0 bases, with 16 bases separating them. Germline-derived CDR1 and CDR2 are PRHDT and FYEKMQ (reference sequence). CDR3 length equals 16 residues. The CDR3 region has the DNA TGTGCCAGCAGCCCAAATGGACAGTCGTACCAAGAGACCCAGTACTTC. Encoded protein: CASSPNGQSYQETQYF. Combining the CDR3 with reference TRBV13 and TRBJ2-5 gives the whole variable domain AAGVIQSPRHLIKEKRETATLKCYPIPRHDTVYWYQQGPGQDPQFLISFYEKMQSDKGSIPDRFSAQQFSDYHSELNMSSLELGDSALYFCASSPNGQSYQETQYFGPGTRLLVL.

The gene calls are TRBV2 and TRBJ2-7; TRBD1 matches at 7 bases. V was pared by 8 bases and J by 0 bases, with 4 bases of the junction left unmatched. Germline lookup yields CDR1 SNHLY and CDR2 FYNNEI. This CDR3 has 13 residues. This chain's CDR3 is CASSGTASYEQYF. The CDR3 coding sequence is TGTGCCAGCTCAGGGACAGCCTCCTACGAGCAGTACTTC.

The J gene is TRBJ2-5, the V gene TRBV9; 10 bases align to TRBD1. CDR3 size: 16 residues. In germline, CDR1 is SGDLS, CDR2 YYNGEE. The junction had 2 bases not matched to a gene; V was cut back by 0 bases and J by 0 bases. The CDR3: CASSVEGQGYQETQYF. The DNA of the CDR3 is TGTGCCAGCAGCGTAGAGGGACAGGGGTACCAAGAGACCCAGTACTTC.

This chain joins TRBV27 and TRBJ2-2; possible D gene TRBD2, 6 bases. The CDR3 has 15 residues. Germline CDR1 and CDR2: MNHEY and SMNVEV (reference sequence). Trimming left V 5 bases short and J 1 base short, with 11 bases between. The DNA for the CDR3 is TGTGCCAGCAGTGGGTGGCGGGAGAACACCGGGGAGCTGTTTTTT. This encodes CASSGWRENTGELFF.

The gene calls are TRBV19 and TRBJ2-7, with 9 bases fitting TRBD1. With V trimmed by 9 bases and J by 0 bases, 15 bases remained unmatched. The CDR3 runs 17 residues. Germline values: CDR1 LNHDA, CDR2 SQIVND (reference sequence). Here the CDR3 reads CASSPWTGVSSSYEQYF. In DNA form, the CDR3 reads TGTGCCAGCAGCCCATGGACAGGGGTTTCGAGCTCCTACGAGCAGTACTTC.

The CDR3 DNA is TGTGCCAGTAGTATCGGGGGGGCGGATGGCTACACCTTC. Translating it yields CASSIGGADGYTF. J is TRBJ1-2 and V is TRBV19, with D tentatively TRBD1 (6 bases). The CDR3 length is 13 residues. Germline CDR1 is LNHDA and CDR2 is SQIVND (reference sequence). V was trimmed by 3 bases and J by 6 bases, leaving 11 bases between them.

V gene TRBV2 combines with J gene TRBJ2-7; 8 nucleotides line up with TRBD1. V shed 7 bases, J shed 5 bases, and the junction held 19 bases outside the gene matches. Germline assignment: CDR1 SNHLY and CDR2 FYNNEI. The CDR3 has 17 residues. The CDR3 loop is CASNSLPTDRGQNEQYF. In DNA, the CDR3 is TGTGCCAGCAACTCCCTCCCCACAGACAGGGGCCAGAACGAGCAGTACTTC.

V gene TRBV28 combines with J gene TRBJ1-2; no firm D call. From germline, CDR1 is MDHEN and CDR2 SYDVKM. The V and J ends lost 6 bases and 5 bases respectively, with 10 bases between them. The CDR3 spans 12 residues. The CDR3 loop reads CASSLVKYGYTF. The CDR3 nucleotides are TGTGCCAGCAGCTTAGTTAAATATGGCTACACCTTC.

This clone has just one count. The chain employs TRBV29-1 and TRBJ2-2, with TRBD2 matching 14 bases. Germline V gene sequence: CDR1 SQVTM, CDR2 ANQGSEA. The V gene end was trimmed by 7 bases and the J gene end by 4 bases; junction bases not matched to a gene: 8. There are 16 residues in the CDR3. This CDR3 reads CSALTSGRASTGELFF. The CDR3 DNA reads as TGCAGCGCTTTGACTAGCGGGAGGGCTAGCACCGGGGAGCTGTTTTTT.

The CDR3 sequence: CASSLDGEGTDTQYF. The CDR3 region has the DNA TGTGCCAGCAGCTTAGATGGGGAGGGCACAGATACGCAGTATTTT. The chain links TRBV11-3 to TRBJ2-3; TRBD2 might be the D (6 bases). The ends were cut back, 0 bases at V and 1 base at J, with 8 bases in the middle. The CDR3 runs 15 residues. Germline V lookup: CDR1 SGHNT, CDR2 YENEEA.

This chain uses TRBV9 with TRBJ2-3; the match to TRBD2 covers 10 bases. Germline V gene data show CDR1 as SGDLS and CDR2 as YYNGEE. This CDR3 region has 16 residues. The J segment lost 0 bases and the V segment lost 6 bases, leaving 7 bases of the junction unmatched. The CDR3 protein is CASTSGLASSTDTQYF. The CDR3 DNA follows: TGTGCCAGCACCTCGGGACTAGCGTCGAGCACAGATACGCAGTATTTT.